Sequencing of this T cell receptor (beta chain) was carried out in a study of early stage breast cancer tumors. Study-wide context: Invasive lobular carcinomas made up about 30% of the 12 ER+/PR+/HER2- tumors. Samples were sequenced at approximately 9.5-fold average coverage.

In germline, CDR1 is SEHNR, CDR2 FQNEAQ (reference sequence). The CDR3 spans 14 residues. Between the trimmed V and J ends, which lost 1 base and 6 bases, there was a span of 12 bases. The data were produced by immunoSEQ multiplex PCR, yet TCRdb's version contains in-frame clones alone and is incomplete. Among roughly 13,000 clones listed, roughly 83% were seen once. The TCR originated in a person aged 45 to 60 with breast cancer. Sequenced: normal breast tissue next to the tumor. The V and J genes are TRBV7-9 and TRBJ1-1; possible D gene TRBD1, 6 bases. The CDR3 is CASSLGFRGPEAFF. DNA of the CDR3: TGTGCCAGCAGCTTAGGGTTCAGGGGTCCTGAAGCTTTCTTT.